A single sample is the source of the 19 T cell receptor beta chains below, sequenced in a study of OX40 agonist ivuxolimab in advanced cancers. Assay used: immunoSEQ multiplex PCR; TCRdb lists only in-frame clones, some missing. The sample holds over 70,000 clones, about nine tenths seen once. This specimen consisted of CD4+ or CD8+ T cells sorted from blood, obtained in a trial of the OX40 agonist ivuxolimab. The source is an adult with an advanced solid tumor such as melanoma, head and neck, liver or kidney cancer.

This rearrangement joins TRBV5-6 to TRBJ2-5; 8 bases agree with TRBD2. V was pared by 4 bases and J by 4 bases, with 6 bases of the junction left unmatched. Germline loops: CDR1 SGHDT, CDR2 YYEEEE. CDR3 length: 14 residues. The CDR3 loop reads CASSPTGLGETQYF. The CDR3 region has the DNA TGTGCCAGCAGCCCCACGGGACTAGGAGAGACCCAGTACTTC. The full variable domain, rest sourced from reference TRBV5-6 and TRBJ2-5, is DAGVTQSPTHLIKTRGQQVTLRCSPKSGHDTVSWYQQALGQGPQFIFQYYEEEERQRGNFPDRFSGHQFPNYSSELNVNALLLGDSALYLCASSPTGLGETQYFGPGTRLLVL.

The V and J genes are TRBV6-1 and TRBJ1-2; 8 bases map to TRBD1. J was trimmed by 4 bases and V by 2 bases; bases with no gene match: 12. Germline V CDR1 and CDR2: MNHNS, SASEGT. The CDR3 totals 17 residues. The CDR3 DNA is TGTGCCAGCAGTGAACCTACCAGGGGGCCTTGGGGCTATGGCTACACCTTC. Translated: CASSEPTRGPWGYGYTF.

The chain has TRBV5-3 and TRBJ2-1; perhaps TRBD1 as D (6 bases). TRBV5-3 is marked as an open reading frame, function uncertain. The CDR3 is made up of 16 amino acids. V lost 4 bases and J 0 bases, leaving 14 bases between the germline ends. The CDR3, as DNA: TGTGCCAGAAGCCGAAACAGGGACGACTCCTACAATGAGCAGTTCTTC. This encodes CARSRNRDDSYNEQFF.

CDR3 amino acids: CAWRSPGGPPYNEQFF. The CDR3 nucleotides are TGTGCCTGGAGATCACCGGGAGGGCCCCCCTACAATGAGCAGTTCTTC. The chain is built from TRBV30 and TRBJ2-1; 8 bases line up with TRBD2. CDR1 is GTSNPN and CDR2 is SVGIG in the germline V gene (reference sequence). V dropped 3 bases and J dropped 2; count of bases not matched to a gene: 9. The length of the CDR3 is 16 residues.

This clone occurred once. CDR3 region: CASSYRVGNTEAFF. CDR3 DNA sequence: TGTGCCAGCAGTTACCGGGTTGGGAACACTGAAGCTTTCTTT. The J gene is TRBJ1-1, the V gene TRBV6-6; D call uncertain. Germline V CDR1 and CDR2: MNHNY, SVGAGI (reference sequence). This CDR3 has 14 amino acids. V gave up 2 bases and J gave up 1 base, with 8 bases separating them.

This chain links TRBV7-2 with TRBJ2-1; TRBD2 is a possible D gene (6 bases). Looked up from germline, CDR1 is SGHTA and CDR2 is FQGNSA. This CDR3 spans 12 amino acids. CDR3 bases: TGTTCTCGGGGGATGGCCTACAATGAGCAGTTCTTC. As protein: CSRGMAYNEQFF.

The chain uses TRBV7-6 and TRBJ2-7; D is ambiguous. Germline CDR1 and CDR2: SGHVS and FNYEAQ. The V end was cut by 5 bases, the J end by 1 base, with 12 bases between. This CDR3 region has 14 residues. DNA of the CDR3: TGTGCCAGCAGCCCCGTGGCGCGATCCTACGAGCAGTACTTC. Translating it yields CASSPVARSYEQYF.

J is TRBJ1-5 and V is TRBV5-6; D is possibly TRBD1 (5 bases). Trimming stripped 4 bases from V and 2 bases from J, with 7 bases between. CDR1 and CDR2 (germline): SGHDT, YYEEEE. CDR3 length equals 13 residues. The CDR3 loop is CASSRQRNQPQHF. Written as DNA, the CDR3 is TGTGCCAGCAGCCGACAGCGCAATCAGCCCCAGCATTTT.

The chain joins TRBV15 to TRBJ2-1, with TRBD2 identical over 10 bases. The CDR3 is made up of 16 amino acids. Germline CDR1 reads LNHNV; CDR2 reads YYDKDF (reference sequence). The V gene end was trimmed by 2 bases and the J gene end by 9 bases; junction bases not matched to a gene: 10. CDR3 protein: CATSRIPSGSIGEQFF. CDR3 DNA: TGTGCCACCAGCAGAATTCCTAGCGGGAGTATTGGTGAGCAGTTCTTC.

The chain couples TRBV15 to TRBJ1-5; D is unclear. Trimming took 4 bases from V and 0 from J, leaving 10 bases between them. The germline V gene has CDR1 LNHNV and CDR2 YYDKDF (reference sequence). The CDR3 loop spans 15 amino acids. The CDR3 DNA reads TGTGCCACCAGCACTAAACGGGATAGCAATCAGCCCCAGCATTTT. This sequence encodes CATSTKRDSNQPQHF.

The rearrangement uses TRBV14 and TRBJ1-3; D is possibly TRBD1 (6 bases). In germline, CDR1 is SGHDN, CDR2 FVKESK. V was shortened by 6 bases and J by 4 bases, with 13 bases between the two germline ends. The CDR3 runs to 14 residues. The CDR3 nucleotides read TGTGCCAGCAGGGAACAGGGTTCCGGAAACACCATATATTTT. Its protein product is CASREQGSGNTIYF.

The genes are TRBV2 and TRBJ2-7, with TRBD2 as a possible D gene (6 bases). The V gene's germline CDR1 is SNHLY and CDR2 FYNNEI. V gave up 6 bases and J gave up 7 bases, with 16 bases separating them. The CDR3 totals 13 residues. The CDR3 protein is CASRRGVTGEQYF. The CDR3 nucleotides read TGTGCCAGCAGGCGCGGGGTAACGGGGGAGCAGTACTTC.

This clone was detected only a few times. The rearrangement uses TRBV2 and TRBJ1-1; TRBD1 matches 7 bases. From germline, CDR1 is SNHLY and CDR2 FYNNEI. The CDR3 is 12 residues long. V dropped 4 bases and J dropped 10; count of bases not matched to a gene: 6. The CDR3 DNA reads TGTGCCAGCAGTGTAGGGGGACAGCGAGCTTTCTTT. Its translation is CASSVGGQRAFF.

This sequence joins TRBV4-2 and TRBJ1-6; TRBD1 matches 10 bases. The germline CDR1 and CDR2 sequences are LGHNA and YNFKEQ. This CDR3 spans 16 amino acids. Trimming removed 4 bases from V and 4 bases from J; junction bases left unmatched: 4. The CDR3 DNA reads TGTGCCAGCAGCCTCAGGACAGGGGGTTATAATTCACCCCTCCACTTT. This translates into CASSLRTGGYNSPLHF.

The V call is TRBV6-1, the J call TRBJ2-2, with 14 positions matching TRBD2. The CDR3 has 14 amino acids. Germline CDR1 reads MNHNS; CDR2 reads SASEGT. V dropped 8 bases and J dropped 9; count of bases not matched to a gene: 5. The CDR3 region has the DNA TGTGCCAGCCCGACTAGCGGGAGGGGGCGGGAGCTGTTTTTT. Protein product: CASPTSGRGRELFF.

This chain links TRBV6-6 with TRBJ2-5; D gene ambiguous. The CDR3 is 13 residues long. The V and J ends lost 2 bases and 3 bases respectively, with 7 bases between them. Looked up from germline, CDR1 is MNHNY and CDR2 is SVGAGI (reference sequence). CDR3 in amino acids: CASSYGQKETQYF. Written as DNA, the CDR3 is TGTGCCAGCAGTTACGGGCAGAAAGAGACCCAGTACTTC.

The gene calls are TRBV29-1 and TRBJ2-2; 16 nucleotides align to TRBD2. Per the germline V gene, CDR1 is SQVTM and CDR2 is ANQGSEA. This CDR3 comprises 16 residues. J gave up 7 bases and V 5 bases, and 7 bases lay outside the gene matches. As DNA, the CDR3 is TGCAGCGTTCAAGGGGGACTAGCGGGAGGGAACGGGGAGCTGTTTTTT. Translated, it gives CSVQGGLAGGNGELFF.

This rearrangement joins TRBV28 to TRBJ2-5, with unresolved D. This CDR3 contains 14 residues. The ends were cut back, 2 bases at V and 2 bases at J, with 9 bases in the middle. Germline assignment: CDR1 MDHEN and CDR2 SYDVKM. The DNA for the CDR3 is TGTGCCAGCAGTTTAAGGCGTGGACAAGAGACCCAGTACTTC. Protein product: CASSLRRGQETQYF. The variable domain in full, completed from reference TRBV28 and TRBJ2-5, reads DVKVTQSSRYLVKRTGEKVFLECVQDMDHENMFWYRQDPGLGLRLIYFSYDVKMKEKGDIPEGYSVSREKKERFSLILESASTNQTSMYLCASSLRRGQETQYFGPGTRLLVL.

The rearrangement joins TRBV7-8 to TRBJ1-4, with D unclear. Germline loops: CDR1 SGHVS, CDR2 FQNEAQ. The CDR3 length is 15 residues. Trimming shortened V by 1 base and J by 5 bases, and 11 bases separated the two germline ends. The CDR3 is CASSLGPVRNEKLFF. The CDR3 DNA reads TGTGCCAGCAGCTTAGGACCAGTCAGGAATGAAAAACTGTTTTTT.